The entry that follows covers one T cell receptor beta chain sequence. The antigen is undetermined. The data are from a study of T cell repertoires in cytomegalovirus infection. About the research overall: It can be stated that public TCR beta signatures indicated CMV infection as well as a matching HLA type.

This CDR3 region has 16 residues. Germline CDR1 is SGHNT and CDR2 is YENEEA. J lost 4 bases, V lost 2 bases, and 8 bases had no gene match. TCRdb redid the calling of the reads with MiXCR, one entry per CDR3 protein. The table lists hundreds of thousands of distinct CDR3 sequences, around a third of them singletons. Study observations and caveats: The study found HLA-C-restricted CMV-specific TCR beta clonotypes dominating the ex vivo response.

The sample here was cultured CD8+ T cells from PBMCs, taken from culture after CMV antigen stimulation. This clonotype originated in a human donor in good health (CMV status not recorded). Some clones in this sample may be carry-over from other donors' samples. The chain is built from TRBV11-3 and TRBJ2-1; 7 bases match TRBD1. The CDR3 is CASSLRTGAPYNEQFF. The CDR3, as DNA: TGTGCCAGCAGCTTAAGGACAGGCGCCCCATACAATGAGCAGTTCTTC.